Each of the 5 T cell receptor beta chains below was sequenced from the same sample in a study of CD8 T cells in ankylosing spondylitis. Overall study findings and caveats: For ankylosing spondylitis blood, a TCR beta motif of fewer than 10 highly homologous variants appeared characteristic.

TCRdb recomputed calls from the 5' RACE reads with MiXCR, one row per CDR3 protein. There are roughly 300,000 distinct CDR3 sequences in the sample; 7.5% to 9% occur only once, and 13% to 15% lies in the top ten. These receptors are not linked to any known antigen. The sequenced sample was blood, either unsorted or a sorted T cell fraction (not recorded which). The receptors come from a male donor with ankylosing spondylitis.

The chain employs TRBV7-9 and TRBJ2-1; D gene unclear. V was trimmed by 4 bases and J by 0 bases, leaving 16 bases between them. CDR1 SEHNR and CDR2 FQNEAQ come from the germline V gene (reference sequence). The CDR3 loop spans 17 amino acids. CDR3 coding DNA: TGTGCCAGCAGCTACCCCCCAGTTGGTGACTCCTACAATGAGCAGTTCTTC. It yields the protein CASSYPPVGDSYNEQFF.

The V gene is TRBV5-1, the J gene TRBJ2-3; D gene unclear. V was trimmed by 2 bases and J by 2 bases, leaving 9 bases between them. The CDR3 length is 14 residues. Germline V gene sequence: CDR1 SGHRS, CDR2 YFSETQ. The CDR3 DNA reads TGCGCCAGCAGCTTAGGGCTTATCACAGATACGCAGTATTTT. It is translated as CASSLGLITDTQYF.

This clonotype was seen many times. The chain has TRBV27 and TRBJ2-1; TRBD2 matches at 7 bases. This CDR3 is built from 16 residues. The trim removed 7 bases at V and 5 bases at J, leaving 14 bases unmatched. The germline V gene encodes CDR1 MNHEY and CDR2 SMNVEV (reference sequence). The CDR3 region is CASTSFSAGRNNEQFF. CDR3 coding DNA: TGTGCCAGCACTTCCTTCTCAGCGGGAAGAAACAATGAGCAGTTCTTC.

This clonotype occurred many times. The rearrangement uses TRBV29-1 and TRBJ2-3; the D is unclear. V was cut by 4 bases and J by 1 base, with 9 bases left in between. This CDR3 comprises 13 residues. In germline, CDR1 is SQVTM, CDR2 ANQGSEA. DNA for the CDR3: TGCAGCGTTGTTCCGAGAGGCACAGATACGCAGTATTTT. This sequence encodes CSVVPRGTDTQYF.

This chain uses TRBV6-1 with TRBJ2-3; the D is unclear. This CDR3 is built from 13 residues. V was cut by 6 bases and J by 7 bases, with 14 bases left in between. Germline CDR1 reads MNHNS; CDR2 reads SASEGT. CDR3 in DNA: TGTGCCAGCAGCTCCCCCCCCGGGTATACGCAGTATTTT. It is translated as CASSSPPGYTQYF.